These T cell receptor beta chains were read from a single sample in a study of blood T cell repertoires in COVID-19. Method: immunoSEQ multiplex PCR; TCRdb's copy keeps in-frame clones and lacks some. The sample holds about 210,000 clones, 83% seen once. Sequencing used peripheral blood. All receptors come from a man aged 45 to 65 with active or convalescent COVID-19. Both conserved end residues are trimmed from each CDR3. A D gene is named only where the DNA matches it firmly. Not every row has a clone size; where given, it reads once, few, many or a size class.

D: TRBD2
J: TRBJ2-3
size: .
V: TRBV2
CDR3: ASSLAGGGTDTQY

D: TRBD1
J: TRBJ2-5
size: .
V: TRBV3-1/TRBV3-2
CDR3: ASSQTGGLETQY

D: TRBD2
J: TRBJ2-1
size: .
V: TRBV11-3
CDR3: ASSLGAGGGEQF

D: .
J: TRBJ1-2
size: .
V: TRBV2
CDR3: ASSEYREGLGNGYT

D: TRBD1
J: TRBJ1-4
size: .
V: TRBV19
CDR3: ASSILDRPNEKLF

D: TRBD2
J: TRBJ2-3
size: .
V: TRBV27
CDR3: AIGGSTDTQY

D: .
J: TRBJ1-2
size: once
V: TRBV30
CDR3: AWSVQANYGYT

D: .
J: TRBJ1-1
size: .
V: TRBV15
CDR3: ATSRDLGVNTEAF

D: TRBD1
J: TRBJ1-6
size: .
V: TRBV6-5
CDR3: ASSFSGTDNSPLH

D: TRBD1
J: TRBJ1-4
size: .
V: TRBV7-2
CDR3: ASSLSGQSNEKLF

D: TRBD1
J: TRBJ1-2
size: .
V: TRBV15
CDR3: ATRENRGANYGYT

D: .
J: TRBJ2-2
size: .
V: TRBV19
CDR3: ASKTTPNTGELF

D: TRBD1
J: TRBJ1-1
size: once
V: TRBV14
CDR3: ASSHGQANTEAF

D: .
J: TRBJ1-5
size: .
V: TRBV6-1
CDR3: ASSELGQSNQPQH

D: TRBD1
J: TRBJ1-2
size: .
V: TRBV19
CDR3: ASSLRPGGAGGYGYT

D: .
J: TRBJ1-2
size: .
V: TRBV5-4
CDR3: ASRSQDNYGYT

D: .
J: TRBJ1-2
size: .
V: TRBV7-9
CDR3: ASSSNRDYGYT

D: TRBD1
J: TRBJ1-4
size: once
V: TRBV7-9
CDR3: ASSLGGSGQVEKLF

D: TRBD2
J: TRBJ2-1
size: .
V: TRBV5-1
CDR3: ASSLAGGQQF

D: TRBD1
J: TRBJ1-1
size: once
V: TRBV7-3
CDR3: ASSLDRATEAF